This T cell receptor (beta chain) appears in the sequencing data of a study of CD8 T cells in ankylosing spondylitis. Using its own MiXCR run on the 5' RACE reads, TCRdb lists one record per CDR3 protein. The profile shows about 250,000 distinct CDR3 sequences, roughly a tenth of them singletons. The CDR3 loop spans 14 amino acids. Per the germline V gene, CDR1 is DFQATT and CDR2 is SNEGSKA (reference sequence). This clonotype was found many times. The sample was blood, either unsorted or a sorted T cell fraction (not recorded which). The chain employs TRBV20-1 and TRBJ2-5, with 9 nucleotides matching TRBD1. This sequence originates from a male donor with ankylosing spondylitis or in good health (not recorded which). CDR3 loop: CSLLQGATEETQYF. DNA for the CDR3: TGCAGCTTGTTACAGGGGGCAACAGAAGAGACCCAGTACTTC.